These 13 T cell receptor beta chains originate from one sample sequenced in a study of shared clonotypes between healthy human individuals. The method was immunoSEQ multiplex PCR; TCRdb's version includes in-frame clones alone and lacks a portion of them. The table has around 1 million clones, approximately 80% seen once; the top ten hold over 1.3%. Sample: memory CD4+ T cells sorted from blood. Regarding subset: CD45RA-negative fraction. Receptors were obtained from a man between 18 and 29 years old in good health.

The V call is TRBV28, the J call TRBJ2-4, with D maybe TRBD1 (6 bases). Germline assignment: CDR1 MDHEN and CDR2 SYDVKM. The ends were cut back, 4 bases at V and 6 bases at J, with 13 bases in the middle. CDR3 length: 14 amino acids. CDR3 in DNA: TGTGCCAGCAGTTCGACAGGCAGGGGAAACATTCAGTACTTC. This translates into CASSSTGRGNIQYF.

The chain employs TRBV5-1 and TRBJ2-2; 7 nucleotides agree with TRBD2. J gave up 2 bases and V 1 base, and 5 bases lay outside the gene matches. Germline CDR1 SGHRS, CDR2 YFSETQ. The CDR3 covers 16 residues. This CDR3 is CASSLISGDNTGELFF. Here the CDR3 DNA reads TGCGCCAGCAGCTTGATAAGCGGGGATAACACCGGGGAGCTGTTTTTT.

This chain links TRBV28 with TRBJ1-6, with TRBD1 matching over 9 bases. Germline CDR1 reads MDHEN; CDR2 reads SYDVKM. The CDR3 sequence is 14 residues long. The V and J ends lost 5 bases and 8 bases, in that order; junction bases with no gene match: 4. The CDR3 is CASSPTGGDSPLHF. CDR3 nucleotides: TGTGCCAGCAGTCCTACAGGGGGCGATTCACCCCTCCACTTT. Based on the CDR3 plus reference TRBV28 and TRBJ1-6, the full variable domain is DVKVTQSSRYLVKRTGEKVFLECVQDMDHENMFWYRQDPGLGLRLIYFSYDVKMKEKGDIPEGYSVSREKKERFSLILESASTNQTSMYLCASSPTGGDSPLHFGNGTRLTVT.

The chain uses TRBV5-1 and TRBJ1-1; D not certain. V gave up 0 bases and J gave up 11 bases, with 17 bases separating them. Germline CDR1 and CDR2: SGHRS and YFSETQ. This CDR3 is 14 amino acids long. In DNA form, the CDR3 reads TGCGCCAGCAGCTTGGACATGTCGTCAGCCACCGCTTTCTTT. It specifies CASSLDMSSATAFF.

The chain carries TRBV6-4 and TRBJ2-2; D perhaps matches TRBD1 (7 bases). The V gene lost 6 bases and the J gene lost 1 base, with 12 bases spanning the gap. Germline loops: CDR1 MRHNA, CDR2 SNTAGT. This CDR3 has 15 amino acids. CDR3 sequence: CASRMQGGNTGELFF. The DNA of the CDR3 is TGTGCCAGCAGGATGCAGGGGGGGAACACCGGGGAGCTGTTTTTT.

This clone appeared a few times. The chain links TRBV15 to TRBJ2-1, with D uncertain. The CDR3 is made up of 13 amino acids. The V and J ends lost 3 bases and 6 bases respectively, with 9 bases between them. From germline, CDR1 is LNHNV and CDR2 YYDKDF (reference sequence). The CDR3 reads CATSSYKGNEQFF. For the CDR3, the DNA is TGTGCCACCAGCAGTTACAAGGGCAATGAGCAGTTCTTC.

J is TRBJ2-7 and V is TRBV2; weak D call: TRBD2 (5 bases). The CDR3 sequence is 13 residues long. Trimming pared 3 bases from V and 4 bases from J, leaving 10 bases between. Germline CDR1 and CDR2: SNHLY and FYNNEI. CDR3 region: CASSDSGQYEQYF. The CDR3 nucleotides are TGTGCCAGCAGTGACAGCGGTCAATACGAGCAGTACTTC.

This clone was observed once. The CDR3 coding sequence is TGCGCCAGCAGTGAGGGGCTTTTAAGCACAGATACGCAGTATTTT. Translating it yields CASSEGLLSTDTQYF. The V and J genes are TRBV10-1 and TRBJ2-3; D is unclear. V was pared by 2 bases and J by 0 bases, with 9 bases between. Germline V lookup: CDR1 WNHNN, CDR2 SYGVQD (reference sequence). This CDR3 has 15 residues.

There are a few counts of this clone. The CDR3 protein is CASSLGQISEKLFF. As DNA, the CDR3 is TGTGCCAGCAGCTTGGGACAGATTTCTGAAAAACTGTTTTTT. J is TRBJ1-4 and V is TRBV5-5; D is possibly TRBD1 (5 bases). Germline V gives CDR1 SGHKS, CDR2 YYEKEE (reference sequence). Trimming removed 0 bases at V and 7 bases at J, with 10 bases between. The CDR3 is 14 amino acids.

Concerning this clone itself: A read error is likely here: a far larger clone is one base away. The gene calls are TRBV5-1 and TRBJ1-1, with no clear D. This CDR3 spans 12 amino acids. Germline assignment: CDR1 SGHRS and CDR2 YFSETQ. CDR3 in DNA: TGCGCCTGCAGTACGGCGAACACTGAAGCTTTCTTT. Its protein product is CACSTANTEAFF. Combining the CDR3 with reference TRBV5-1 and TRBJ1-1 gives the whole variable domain KAGVTQTPRYLIKTRGQQVTLSCSPISGHRSVSWYQQTPGQGLQFLFEYFSETQRNKGNFPGRFSGRQFSNSRSEMNVSTLELGDSALYLCACSTANTEAFFGQGTRLTVV.

The CDR3 here is CASTLDRRMNTEAFF. CDR3 in DNA: TGTGCCAGCACCCTCGACAGGCGCATGAACACTGAAGCTTTCTTT. The genes are TRBV28 and TRBJ1-1; D perhaps matches TRBD1 (6 bases). CDR3 length: 15 amino acids. Looked up from germline, CDR1 is MDHEN and CDR2 is SYDVKM. The V end was cut by 7 bases, the J end by 0 bases, with 15 bases between. Drawing the rest from reference TRBV28 and TRBJ1-1, the complete variable domain is DVKVTQSSRYLVKRTGEKVFLECVQDMDHENMFWYRQDPGLGLRLIYFSYDVKMKEKGDIPEGYSVSREKKERFSLILESASTNQTSMYLCASTLDRRMNTEAFFGQGTRLTVV.

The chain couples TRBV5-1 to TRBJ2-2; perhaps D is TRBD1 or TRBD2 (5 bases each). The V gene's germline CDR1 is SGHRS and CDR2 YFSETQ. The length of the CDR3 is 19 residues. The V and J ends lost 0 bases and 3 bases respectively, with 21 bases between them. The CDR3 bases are TGCGCCAGCAGCTTGGGAGGGTTGAGAGGCCGAGGGGACACCGGGGAGCTGTTTTTT. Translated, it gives CASSLGGLRGRGDTGELFF.

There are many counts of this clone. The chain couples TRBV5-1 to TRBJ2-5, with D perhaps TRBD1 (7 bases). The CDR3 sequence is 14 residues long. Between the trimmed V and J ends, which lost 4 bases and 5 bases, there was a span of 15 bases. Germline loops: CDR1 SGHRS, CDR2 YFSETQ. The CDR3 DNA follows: TGCGCCAGCAGCGAACCGACAGGGAGGGAGACCCAGTACTTC. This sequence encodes CASSEPTGRETQYF.